A selection of T cell receptor beta chains follows, all from one sample in a study of blood T cell repertoires in COVID-19. TCRdb's table, derived via immunoSEQ multiplex PCR, lists solely in-frame clones and lacks some. The sample records around 100,000 clones, around 80% being singletons. What was sequenced was peripheral blood. These receptors all come from a man between 65 and 85 years old with active or convalescent COVID-19. CDR3s include the opening cysteine and the closing phenylalanine or tryptophan. D genes are given only for firm matches. Only part of the rows carry a size: once, few, many, or a class if the clone is expanded.

clone size,CDR3 length,D gene,V gene,J gene,CDR3 DNA,CDR3 protein
once,13,-,TRBV5-8,TRBJ1-6,TGTGCCAGCTGTGGACAGCCAAATTCACCCCTCCACTTT,CASCGQPNSPLHF
-,17,TRBD1,TRBV5-4,TRBJ2-5,TGTGCCAGCAGCCCACGAAACAGGGGGGCCGGTGGAGAGACCCAGTACTTC,CASSPRNRGAGGETQYF
once,13,-,TRBV11-3,TRBJ1-1,TGTGCCAGCAGCTTAAGTCTGACAACTGAAGCTTTCTTT,CASSLSLTTEAFF
-,14,TRBD2,TRBV28,TRBJ2-7,TGTGCCAGCAGTCCGTCGGGGGGGTCCTACGAGCAGTACTTC,CASSPSGGSYEQYF
-,16,TRBD1,TRBV5-1,TRBJ2-1,TGCGCCAGCAGCTTGGGGACAGGCGGCTCCTACAATGAGCAGTTCTTC,CASSLGTGGSYNEQFF
-,14,TRBD1,TRBV15,TRBJ1-1,TGTGCCACCAGCAGATACAGGGGGAACACTGAAGCTTTCTTT,CATSRYRGNTEAFF
-,15,-,TRBV7-8,TRBJ2-7,TGTGCCAGCAGCTTAGTACGGGGTGCTTCCTACGAGCAGTACTTC,CASSLVRGASYEQYF
-,15,TRBD1,TRBV6-5,TRBJ2-7,TGTGCCAGCAGTTCTTCAGGGACAGGGATCAACGAGCAGTACTTC,CASSSSGTGINEQYF
-,15,TRBD1,TRBV7-9,TRBJ1-6,TGTGCCAGCAGCGGTGACAGGGGTCATAATTCACCCCTCCACTTT,CASSGDRGHNSPLHF
-,12,-,TRBV24-1,TRBJ2-3,TGTGCCACCAGTGAAGCAGGGGATACGCAGTATTTT,CATSEAGDTQYF
-,17,TRBD2,TRBV5-4,TRBJ2-1,TGTGCCAGCAGCTTGGCAACTAGCGGTAAGGCCTACAATGAGCAGTTCTTC,CASSLATSGKAYNEQFF
once,13,-,TRBV2,TRBJ1-4,TGTGCCAGCAGTGAGGGGGGGGCCGGGACACTGTTTTTT,CASSEGGAGTLFF
few,12,-,TRBV19,TRBJ1-2,TGTGCCAGTAGTATACAGGGGAGAGGCTACACCTTC,CASSIQGRGYTF
-,11,-,TRBV6-2/TRBV6-3,TRBJ1-2,TGTGCCAGCAGTTTCGAGGGTGGCTACACCTTC,CASSFEGGYTF
-,17,TRBD1,TRBV5-1,TRBJ1-1,TGCGCCAGCAGCCAAACGGGGGACAGACACATGAACACTGAAGCTTTCTTT,CASSQTGDRHMNTEAFF
-,11,-,TRBV20-1,TRBJ2-3,TGCAGTGCGGACCGGGAAGATACGCAGTATTTT,CSADREDTQYF
-,14,TRBD1,TRBV28,TRBJ1-2,TGTGCCAGCAGTCTGGACAGGGATTGGGGTGGCTACACCTTC,CASSLDRDWGGYTF
-,13,TRBD1,TRBV24-1,TRBJ2-3,TGTGCCACCGTGGGACAGATCACAGATACGCAGTATTTT,CATVGQITDTQYF
few,15,-,TRBV6-1,TRBJ1-2,TGTGCCAGCAGTGAGGCAGGGGCCCGTGGCTATGGCTACACCTTC,CASSEAGARGYGYTF
-,14,-,TRBV7-9,TRBJ2-7,TGTGCCAGCAGCCCTTCACTCGGGGCCTACGAGCAGTACTTC,CASSPSLGAYEQYF
-,12,-,TRBV7-9,TRBJ1-1,TGTGCCAGCAGCTTACCGGTGATCGGGGCTTTCTTT,CASSLPVIGAFF
once,15,-,TRBV27,TRBJ2-1,TGTGCCAGCACCGCTAACCGGGACAACTACAATGAGCAGTTCTTC,CASTANRDNYNEQFF
few,15,-,TRBV6-5,TRBJ2-1,TGTGCCAGCAGCCGAGGGGTAGCGGTGTACAATGAGCAGTTCTTC,CASSRGVAVYNEQFF
-,15,-,TRBV19,TRBJ2-7,TGTGCCAGTAGTATAAGAAGAGAGGGAGGCAACGAGCAGTACTTC,CASSIRREGGNEQYF
-,11,-,TRBV29-1,TRBJ2-7,TGCAGCGCAAGGAGCTCCTACGAGCAGTACTTC,CSARSSYEQYF
few,14,TRBD2,TRBV9,TRBJ2-3,TGTGCCAGCAGCGACGGGGGGACGACAGATACGCAGTATTTT,CASSDGGTTDTQYF
-,14,TRBD1,TRBV15,TRBJ1-2,TGTGCCACCAGCAGTTTTGACAGGGGGGATGGCTACACCTTC,CATSSFDRGDGYTF
-,15,TRBD1,TRBV5-5,TRBJ1-1,TGTGCCAGCAGCCGGAAGGGGGCAGGAATATTCGGAGCTTTCTTT,CASSRKGAGIFGAFF
-,15,-,TRBV2,TRBJ2-3,TGTGCCAGCAGTGAACGCGGCAGGGTGACAGATACGCAGTATTTT,CASSERGRVTDTQYF